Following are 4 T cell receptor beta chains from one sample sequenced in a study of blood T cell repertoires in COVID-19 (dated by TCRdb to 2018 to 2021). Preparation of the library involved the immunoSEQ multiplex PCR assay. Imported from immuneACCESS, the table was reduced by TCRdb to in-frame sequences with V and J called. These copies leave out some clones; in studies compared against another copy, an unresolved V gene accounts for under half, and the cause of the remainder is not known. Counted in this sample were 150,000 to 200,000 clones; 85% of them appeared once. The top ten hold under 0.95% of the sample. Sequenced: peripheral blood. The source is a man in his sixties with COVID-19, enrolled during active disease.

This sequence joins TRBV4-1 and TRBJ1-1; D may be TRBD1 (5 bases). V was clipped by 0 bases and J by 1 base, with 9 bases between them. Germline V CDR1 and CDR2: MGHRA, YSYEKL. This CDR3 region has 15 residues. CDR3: CASSQEAGKNTEAFF. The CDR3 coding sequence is TGCGCCAGCAGCCAAGAGGCAGGGAAGAACACTGAAGCTTTCTTT.

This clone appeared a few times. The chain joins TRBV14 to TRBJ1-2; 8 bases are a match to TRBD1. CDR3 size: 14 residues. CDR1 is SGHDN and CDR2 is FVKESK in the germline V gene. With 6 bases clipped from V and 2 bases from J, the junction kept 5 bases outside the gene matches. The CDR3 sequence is CASRGQGANYGYTF. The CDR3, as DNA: TGTGCCAGCAGGGGCCAGGGGGCGAACTATGGCTACACCTTC. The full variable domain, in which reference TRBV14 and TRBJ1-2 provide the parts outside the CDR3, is EAGVTQFPSHSVIEKGQTVTLRCDPISGHDNLYWYRRVMGKEIKFLLHFVKESKQDESGMPNNRFLAERTGGTYSTLKVQPAELEDSGVYFCASRGQGANYGYTFGSGTRLTVV.

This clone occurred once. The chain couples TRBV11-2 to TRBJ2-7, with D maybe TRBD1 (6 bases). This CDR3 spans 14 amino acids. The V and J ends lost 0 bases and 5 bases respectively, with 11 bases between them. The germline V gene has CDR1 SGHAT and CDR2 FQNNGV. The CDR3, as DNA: TGTGCCAGCAGCTTAGAGGCAGGGGTCCACGAGCAGTACTTC. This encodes CASSLEAGVHEQYF.

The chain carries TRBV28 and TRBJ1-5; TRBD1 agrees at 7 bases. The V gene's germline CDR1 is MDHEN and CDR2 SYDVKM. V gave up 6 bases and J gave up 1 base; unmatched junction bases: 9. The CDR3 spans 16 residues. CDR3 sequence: CASRVRGTASNQPQHF. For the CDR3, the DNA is TGTGCCAGCAGGGTAAGGGGGACAGCGAGCAATCAGCCCCAGCATTTT.